This TCR beta chain was documented in a study of glioma-infiltrating T cells. This clonotype has ten or more counts. Its antigen remains unidentified. The germline gives CDR1 MDHEN, CDR2 SYDVKM. The length of the CDR3 is 18 residues. The trim removed 6 bases at V and 4 bases at J, leaving 13 bases unmatched. The iRepertoire nested amplicon-rescue multiplex PCR amplified TCR alpha and beta CDR3s from RNA. TCRdb fed the multiplex PCR reads into MiXCR, producing one record per CDR3 protein. The sample yields approximately 100,000 distinct CDR3 sequences, around 25% seen once. The study's findings and limits: Tissue-blood divergence was below expectation in non-neoplastic patients, above in gliomas.

The sequenced sample was glioma tissue, nonneoplastic brain tissue, or PBMCs (not recorded which). The rearrangement joins TRBV28 to TRBJ2-5; 14 bases agree with TRBD2. This clonotype was obtained from a human donor with low-grade glioma or glioblastoma, undergoing nonglioma brain surgery, or in good health (not recorded which). CDR3 residues: CASSMRGTSGSVRETQYF. DNA for the CDR3: TGTGCCAGCAGCATGAGGGGGACTAGCGGGAGCGTCCGAGAGACCCAGTACTTC.